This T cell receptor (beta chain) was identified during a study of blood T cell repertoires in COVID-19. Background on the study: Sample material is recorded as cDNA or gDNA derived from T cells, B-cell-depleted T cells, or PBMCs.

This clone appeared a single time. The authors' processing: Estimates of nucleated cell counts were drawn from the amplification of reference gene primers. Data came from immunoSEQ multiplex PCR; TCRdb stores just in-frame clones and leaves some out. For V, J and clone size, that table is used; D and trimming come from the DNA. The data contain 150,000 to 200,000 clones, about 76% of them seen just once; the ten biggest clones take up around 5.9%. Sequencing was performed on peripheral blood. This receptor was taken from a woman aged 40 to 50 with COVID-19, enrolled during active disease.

As DNA, the CDR3 is TGTGCCAGCAGCCATCGGGTGGCGGGAGCAGATACGCAGTATTTT. Amino acid sequence: CASSHRVAGADTQYF. The chain recombines TRBV7-3 with TRBJ2-3; 7 bases fit TRBD2. This CDR3 spans 15 amino acids. The V gene's germline CDR1 is SGHTA and CDR2 FQGTGA. Trimming at V came to 5 bases and at J to 4 bases, leaving 9 bases not matched to a gene.